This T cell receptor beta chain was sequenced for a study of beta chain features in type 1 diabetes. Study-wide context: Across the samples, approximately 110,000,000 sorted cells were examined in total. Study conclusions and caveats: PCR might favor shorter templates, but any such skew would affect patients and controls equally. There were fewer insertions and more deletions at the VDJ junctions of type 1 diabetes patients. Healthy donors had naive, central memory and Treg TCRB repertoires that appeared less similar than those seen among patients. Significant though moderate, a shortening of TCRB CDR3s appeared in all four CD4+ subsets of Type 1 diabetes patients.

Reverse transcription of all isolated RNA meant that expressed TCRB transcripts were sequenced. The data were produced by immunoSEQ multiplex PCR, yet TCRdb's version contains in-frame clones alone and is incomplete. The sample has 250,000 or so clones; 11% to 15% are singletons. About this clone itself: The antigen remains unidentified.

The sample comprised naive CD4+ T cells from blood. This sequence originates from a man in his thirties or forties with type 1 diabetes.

The CDR3 here is CASSVLIRVAGNTIYF. CDR3 coding DNA: TGTGCCAGCAGCGTACTTATCAGGGTTGCTGGAAACACCATATATTTT. The V gene is TRBV9, the J gene TRBJ1-3, with TRBD1 as a possible D gene (5 bases). Germline V CDR1 and CDR2: SGDLS, YYNGEE. The CDR3 has 16 residues. The V gene lost 1 base and the J gene lost 2 bases, with 13 bases spanning the gap.